This T cell receptor (beta chain) was captured by sequencing in a study of cytomegalovirus exposure and HLA in healthy donors. This clone was detected only once. In the PCR, 60 Vbeta and 13 Jbeta primers were used. Using immunoSEQ multiplex PCR, the repertoire was profiled, and TCRdb retains in-frame clones only, with some absent. The table includes some 75,000 clones, around 79% detected once. Between the trimmed V and J ends, which lost 3 bases and 6 bases, there was a span of 14 bases. CDR1 is MGHRA and CDR2 is YSYEKL in the germline V gene. The CDR3 has 15 amino acids. Sequenced: PBMCs. This clonotype originated in a man younger than 30 in good health and CMV-seropositive. This rearrangement joins TRBV4-1 to TRBJ1-4; D is unresolved. The CDR3 DNA follows: TGCGCCAGCAGCCAGCTTCACAGTGTCGATGAAAAACTGTTTTTT. Amino acids: CASSQLHSVDEKLFF.